A single TCR beta chain is shown here with its context. Its antigen remains unidentified. Treatment described: oral pan-JAK inhibitor, 5-10 mg twice daily. The source of the sample is a study of CD8+ T cells in alopecia areata. Study information: For treated patients, severity scores reflected the percentage of scalp area affected.

Once RNA had been extracted, it was reverse transcribed into cDNA to act as the sequencing template. Generated by immunoSEQ multiplex PCR, the TCRdb table keeps only in-frame clones and is missing some. The sample has around 160,000 clones; 60% to 75% are singletons. Study results and limitations: Scalp sequencing also captures normal skin's resident alphabeta T cells. During tofacitinib treatment, many expanded lesional clones remained in scalp and blood. Clonality in the scalp and expanded CD8+ clones ranked among the top 100 were significantly decreased by tofacitinib.

The sequences come from CD4+ T cells sorted from blood, collected at week 24, from a patient treated with tofacitinib. This TCR was recovered from a human donor with alopecia areata.

The CDR3 bases are TGTGCCACCAACAGGGGCCCCCTCTATGGCTACACCTTC. Translating it yields CATNRGPLYGYTF. This sequence joins TRBV19 and TRBJ1-2; 7 nucleotides align to TRBD1. CDR3 size: 13 residues. J gave up 4 bases and V 10 bases, and 9 bases lay outside the gene matches. CDR1 is LNHDA, CDR2 SQIVND, per germline (reference sequence).